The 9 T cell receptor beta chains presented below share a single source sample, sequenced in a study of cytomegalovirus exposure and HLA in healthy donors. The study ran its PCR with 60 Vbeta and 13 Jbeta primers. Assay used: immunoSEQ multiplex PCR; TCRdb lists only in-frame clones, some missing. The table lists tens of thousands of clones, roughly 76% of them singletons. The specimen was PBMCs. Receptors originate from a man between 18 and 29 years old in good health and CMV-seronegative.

The CDR3 sequence: CASSRTGFQETQYF. Written as DNA, the CDR3 is TGTGCCAGCAGCCGTACGGGTTTCCAAGAGACCCAGTACTTC. This chain joins TRBV13 and TRBJ2-5; unclear D gene. V was clipped by 5 bases and J by 1 base, with 11 bases between them. Germline CDR1 is PRHDT and CDR2 is FYEKMQ (reference sequence). The CDR3 covers 14 residues.

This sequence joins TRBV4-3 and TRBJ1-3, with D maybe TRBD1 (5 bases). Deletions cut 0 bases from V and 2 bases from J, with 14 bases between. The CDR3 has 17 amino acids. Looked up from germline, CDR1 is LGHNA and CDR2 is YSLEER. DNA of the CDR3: TGCGCCAGCAGCCAAGATCTGCAGGGTAATACTGGAAACACCATATATTTT. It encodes CASSQDLQGNTGNTIYF.

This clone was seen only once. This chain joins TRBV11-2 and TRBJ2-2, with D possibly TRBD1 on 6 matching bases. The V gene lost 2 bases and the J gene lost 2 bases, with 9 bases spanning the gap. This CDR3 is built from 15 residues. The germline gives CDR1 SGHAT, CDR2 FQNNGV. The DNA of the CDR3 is TGTGCCAGCAGCTTAATACAGGGCAACACCGGGGAGCTGTTTTTT. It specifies CASSLIQGNTGELFF.

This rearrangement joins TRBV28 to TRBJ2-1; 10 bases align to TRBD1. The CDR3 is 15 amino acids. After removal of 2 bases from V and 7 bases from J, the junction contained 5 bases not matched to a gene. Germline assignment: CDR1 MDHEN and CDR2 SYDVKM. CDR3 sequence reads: CASSLGDRGWNEQFF. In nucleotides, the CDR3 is TGTGCCAGCAGTTTAGGGGACAGGGGTTGGAATGAGCAGTTCTTC.

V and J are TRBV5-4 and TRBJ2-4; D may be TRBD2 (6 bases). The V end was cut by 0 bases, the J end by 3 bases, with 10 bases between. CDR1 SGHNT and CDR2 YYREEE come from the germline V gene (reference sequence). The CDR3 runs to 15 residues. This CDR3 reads CASSLGGGNKNIQYF. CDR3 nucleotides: TGTGCCAGCAGCTTGGGGGGAGGAAACAAAAACATTCAGTACTTC.

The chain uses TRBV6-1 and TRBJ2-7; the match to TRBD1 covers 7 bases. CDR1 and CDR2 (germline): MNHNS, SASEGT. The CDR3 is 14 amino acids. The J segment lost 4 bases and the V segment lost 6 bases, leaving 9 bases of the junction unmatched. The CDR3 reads CASRPTGSVYEQYF. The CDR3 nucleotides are TGTGCCAGCAGACCGACAGGGTCCGTATACGAGCAGTACTTC.

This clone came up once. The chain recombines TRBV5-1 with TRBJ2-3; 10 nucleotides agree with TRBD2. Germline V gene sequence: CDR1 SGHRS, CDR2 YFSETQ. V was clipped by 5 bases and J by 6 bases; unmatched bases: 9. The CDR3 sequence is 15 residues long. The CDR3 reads CASSSSGGGIDTQYF. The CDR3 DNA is TGCGCCAGCAGTTCAAGCGGGGGGGGCATTGATACGCAGTATTTT.

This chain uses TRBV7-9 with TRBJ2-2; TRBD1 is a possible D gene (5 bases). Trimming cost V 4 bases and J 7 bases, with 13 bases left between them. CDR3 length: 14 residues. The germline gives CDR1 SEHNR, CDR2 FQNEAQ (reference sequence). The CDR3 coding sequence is TGTGCCAGCAGCTCTTCTCAGGGATTCGGGGAGCTGTTTTTT. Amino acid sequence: CASSSSQGFGELFF.

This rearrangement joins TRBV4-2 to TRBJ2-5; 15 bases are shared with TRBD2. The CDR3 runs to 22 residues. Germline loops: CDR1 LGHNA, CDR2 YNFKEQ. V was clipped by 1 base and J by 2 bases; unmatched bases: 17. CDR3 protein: CASSQVVGLAGGPPTTQETQYF. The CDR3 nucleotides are TGTGCCAGCAGCCAAGTCGTTGGACTAGCGGGGGGGCCCCCAACGACACAAGAGACCCAGTACTTC.